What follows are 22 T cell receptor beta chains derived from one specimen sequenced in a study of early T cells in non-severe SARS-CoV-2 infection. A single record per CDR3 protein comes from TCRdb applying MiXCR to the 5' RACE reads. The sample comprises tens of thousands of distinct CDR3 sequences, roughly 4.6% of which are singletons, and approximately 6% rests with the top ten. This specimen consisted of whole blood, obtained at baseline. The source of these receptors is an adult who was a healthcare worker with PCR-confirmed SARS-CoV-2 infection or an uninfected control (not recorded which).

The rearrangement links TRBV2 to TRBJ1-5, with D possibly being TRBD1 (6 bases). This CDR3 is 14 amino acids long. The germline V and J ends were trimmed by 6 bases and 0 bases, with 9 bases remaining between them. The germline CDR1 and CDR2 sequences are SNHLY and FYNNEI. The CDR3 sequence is CASSRQVSNQPQHF. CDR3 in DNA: TGTGCCAGCAGCCGACAGGTTAGCAATCAGCCCCAGCATTTT.

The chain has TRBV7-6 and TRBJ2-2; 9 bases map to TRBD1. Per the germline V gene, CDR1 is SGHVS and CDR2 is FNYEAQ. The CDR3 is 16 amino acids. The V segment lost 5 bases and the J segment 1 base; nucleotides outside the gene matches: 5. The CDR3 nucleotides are TGTGCCAGCAGCCGGAGACAGGGGGAGAACACCGGGGAGCTGTTTTTT. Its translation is CASSRRQGENTGELFF.

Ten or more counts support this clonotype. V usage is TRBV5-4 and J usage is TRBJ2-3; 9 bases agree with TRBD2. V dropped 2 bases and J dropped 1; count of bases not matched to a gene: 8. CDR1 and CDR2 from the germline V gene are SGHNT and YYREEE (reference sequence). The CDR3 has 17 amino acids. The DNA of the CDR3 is TGTGCCAGCAGCTTCTCCCCGATAGCGGGGGGCACAGATACGCAGTATTTT. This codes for CASSFSPIAGGTDTQYF.

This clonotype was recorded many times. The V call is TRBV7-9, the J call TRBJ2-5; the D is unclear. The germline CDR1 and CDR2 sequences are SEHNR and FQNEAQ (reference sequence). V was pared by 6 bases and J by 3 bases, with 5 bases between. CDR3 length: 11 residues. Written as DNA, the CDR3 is TGTGCCAGCAGGTCGGAAGAGACCCAGTACTTC. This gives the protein CASRSEETQYF.

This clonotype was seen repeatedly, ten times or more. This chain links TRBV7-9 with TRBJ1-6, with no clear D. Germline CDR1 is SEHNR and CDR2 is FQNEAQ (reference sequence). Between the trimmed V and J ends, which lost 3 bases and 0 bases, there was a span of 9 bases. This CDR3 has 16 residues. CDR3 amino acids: CASSLRASSYNSPLHF. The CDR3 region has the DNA TGTGCCAGCAGCTTGAGGGCAAGCTCCTATAATTCACCCCTCCACTTT.

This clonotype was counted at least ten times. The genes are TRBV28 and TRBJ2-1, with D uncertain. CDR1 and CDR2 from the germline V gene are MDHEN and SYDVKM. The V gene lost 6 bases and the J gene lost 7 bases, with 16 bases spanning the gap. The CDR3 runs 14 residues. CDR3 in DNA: TGTGCCAGCAGCCTAGTCAAGACCAAGAATGAGCAGTTCTTC. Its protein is CASSLVKTKNEQFF.

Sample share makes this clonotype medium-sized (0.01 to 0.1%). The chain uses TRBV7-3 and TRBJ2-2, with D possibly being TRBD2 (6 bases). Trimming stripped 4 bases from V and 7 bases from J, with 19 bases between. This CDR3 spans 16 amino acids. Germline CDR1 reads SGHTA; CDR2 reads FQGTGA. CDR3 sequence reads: CASSSGAGSYIGELFF. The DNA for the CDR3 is TGTGCCAGCAGCTCCGGGGCGGGGAGCTACATCGGGGAGCTGTTTTTT.

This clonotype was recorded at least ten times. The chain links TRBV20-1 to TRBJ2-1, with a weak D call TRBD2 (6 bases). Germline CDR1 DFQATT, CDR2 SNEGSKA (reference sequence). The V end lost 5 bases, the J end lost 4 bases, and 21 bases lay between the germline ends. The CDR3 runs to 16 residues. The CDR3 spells CSAEGTFAGRYNEQFF. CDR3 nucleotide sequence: TGCAGTGCTGAAGGGACTTTCGCGGGGAGGTACAATGAGCAGTTCTTC.

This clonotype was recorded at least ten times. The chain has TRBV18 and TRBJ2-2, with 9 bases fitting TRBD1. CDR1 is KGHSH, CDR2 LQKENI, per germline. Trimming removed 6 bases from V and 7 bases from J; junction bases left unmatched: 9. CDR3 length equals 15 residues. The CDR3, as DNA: TGTGCCAGCTCTCAATCGGGACAGGGCGTCGGGGAGCTGTTTTTT. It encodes CASSQSGQGVGELFF.

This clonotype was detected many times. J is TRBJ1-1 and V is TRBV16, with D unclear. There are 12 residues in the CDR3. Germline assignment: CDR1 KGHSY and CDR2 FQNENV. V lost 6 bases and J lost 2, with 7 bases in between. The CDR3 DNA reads TGTGCCAGCAGAAAGGGTAACACTGAAGCTTTCTTT. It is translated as CASRKGNTEAFF.

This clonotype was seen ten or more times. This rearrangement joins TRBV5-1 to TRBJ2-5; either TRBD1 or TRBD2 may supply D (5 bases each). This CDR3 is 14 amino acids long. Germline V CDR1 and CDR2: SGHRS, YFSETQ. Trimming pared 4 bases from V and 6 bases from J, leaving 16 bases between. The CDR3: CASSPSGGAKTQYF. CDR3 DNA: TGCGCCAGCAGCCCCAGTGGGGGTGCAAAGACCCAGTACTTC. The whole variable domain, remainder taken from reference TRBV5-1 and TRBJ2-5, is KAGVTQTPRYLIKTRGQQVTLSCSPISGHRSVSWYQQTPGQGLQFLFEYFSETQRNKGNFPGRFSGRQFSNSRSEMNVSTLELGDSALYLCASSPSGGAKTQYFGPGTRLLVL.

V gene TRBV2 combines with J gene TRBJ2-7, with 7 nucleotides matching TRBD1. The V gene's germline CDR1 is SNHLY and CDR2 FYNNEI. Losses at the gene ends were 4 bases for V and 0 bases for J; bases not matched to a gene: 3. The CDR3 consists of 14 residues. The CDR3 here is CASSGQGVSYEQYF. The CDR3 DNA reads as TGTGCCAGCAGTGGACAGGGTGTCTCCTACGAGCAGTACTTC.

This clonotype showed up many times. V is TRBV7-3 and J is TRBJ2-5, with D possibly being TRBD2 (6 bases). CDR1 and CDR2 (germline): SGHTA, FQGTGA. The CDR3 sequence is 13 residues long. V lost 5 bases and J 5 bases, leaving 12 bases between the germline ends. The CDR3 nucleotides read TGTGCCAGCAGCCGGCGGGAAGGGGAGACCCAGTACTTC. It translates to CASSRREGETQYF.

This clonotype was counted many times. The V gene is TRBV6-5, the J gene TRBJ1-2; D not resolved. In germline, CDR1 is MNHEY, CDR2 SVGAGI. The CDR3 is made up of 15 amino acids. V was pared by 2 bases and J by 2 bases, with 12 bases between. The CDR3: CASSYLRTPNYGYTF. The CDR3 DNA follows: TGTGCCAGCAGTTACCTCCGGACCCCAAACTATGGCTACACCTTC.

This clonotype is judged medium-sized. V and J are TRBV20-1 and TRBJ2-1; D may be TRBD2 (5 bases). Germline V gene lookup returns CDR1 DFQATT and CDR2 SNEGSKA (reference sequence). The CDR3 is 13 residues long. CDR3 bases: TGCGGCCCTTCCGGTGGGCCGGGGAATGAGCAGTTCTTC. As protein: CGPSGGPGNEQFF.

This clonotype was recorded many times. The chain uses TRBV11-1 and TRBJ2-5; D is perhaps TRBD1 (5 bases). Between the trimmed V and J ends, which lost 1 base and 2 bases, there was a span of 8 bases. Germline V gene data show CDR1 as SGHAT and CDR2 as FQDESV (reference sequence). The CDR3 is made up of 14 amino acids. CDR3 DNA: TGTGCCAGCAGCTTAGTTGGGGCGCAAGAGACCCAGTACTTC. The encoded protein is CASSLVGAQETQYF. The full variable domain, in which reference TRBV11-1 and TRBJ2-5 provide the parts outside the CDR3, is EAEVAQSPRYKITEKSQAVAFWCDPISGHATLYWYRQILGQGPELLVQFQDESVVDDSQLPKDRFSAERLKGVDSTLKIQPAELGDSAMYLCASSLVGAQETQYFGPGTRLLVL.

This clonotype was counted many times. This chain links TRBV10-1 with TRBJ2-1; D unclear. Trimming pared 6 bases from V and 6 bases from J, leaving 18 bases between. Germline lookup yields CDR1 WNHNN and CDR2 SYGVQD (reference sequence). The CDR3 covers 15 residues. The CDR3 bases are TGCGCCAGCAGCGTTGGTGGGAATCCTAGCAATGAGCAGTTCTTC. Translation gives CASSVGGNPSNEQFF.

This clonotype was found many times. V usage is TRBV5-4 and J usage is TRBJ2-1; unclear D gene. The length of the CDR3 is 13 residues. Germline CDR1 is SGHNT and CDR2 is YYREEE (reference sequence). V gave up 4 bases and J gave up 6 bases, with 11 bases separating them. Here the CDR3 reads CASSPDRINEQFF. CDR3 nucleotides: TGTGCCAGCAGCCCGGACCGAATCAATGAGCAGTTCTTC. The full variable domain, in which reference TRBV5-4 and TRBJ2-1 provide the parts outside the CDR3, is ETGVTQSPTHLIKTRGQQVTLRCSSQSGHNTVSWYQQALGQGPQFIFQYYREEENGRGNFPPRFSGLQFPNYSSELNVNALELDDSALYLCASSPDRINEQFFGPGTRLTVL.

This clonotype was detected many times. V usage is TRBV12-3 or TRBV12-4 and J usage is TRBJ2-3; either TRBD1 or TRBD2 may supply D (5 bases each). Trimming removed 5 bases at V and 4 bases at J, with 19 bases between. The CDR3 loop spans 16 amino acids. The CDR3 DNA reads TGTGCCAGCAGTGTCCGGGACCCTAAACGGGCAGATACGCAGTATTTT. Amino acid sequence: CASSVRDPKRADTQYF.

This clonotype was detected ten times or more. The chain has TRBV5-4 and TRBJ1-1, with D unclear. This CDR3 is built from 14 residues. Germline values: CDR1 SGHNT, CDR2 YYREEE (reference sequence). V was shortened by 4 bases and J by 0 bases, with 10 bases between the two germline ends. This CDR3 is CASSGIELNTEAFF. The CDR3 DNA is TGTGCCAGCAGCGGGATTGAGCTGAACACTGAAGCTTTCTTT.

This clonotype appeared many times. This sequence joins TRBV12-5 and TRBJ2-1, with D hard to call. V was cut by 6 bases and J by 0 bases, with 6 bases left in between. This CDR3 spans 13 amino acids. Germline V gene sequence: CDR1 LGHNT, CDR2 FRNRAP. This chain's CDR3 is CASGKSSYNEQFF. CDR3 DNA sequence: TGTGCTAGTGGCAAGAGCTCCTACAATGAGCAGTTCTTC.

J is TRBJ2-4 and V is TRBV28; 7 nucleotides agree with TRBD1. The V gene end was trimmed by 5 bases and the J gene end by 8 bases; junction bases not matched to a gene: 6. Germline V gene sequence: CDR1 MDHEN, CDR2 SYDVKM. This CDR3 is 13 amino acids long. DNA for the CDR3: TGTGCCAGCAGTACCCGCCAGGGGGACATTCAGTACTTC. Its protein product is CASSTRQGDIQYF.